This T cell receptor (beta chain) was sequenced for a study of control samples from healthy donors and cancer patients (dated by TCRdb to between 2020 and 2021). The library was built by means of the immunoSEQ multiplex PCR assay. TCRdb mirrors the immuneACCESS table, restricted to in-frame sequences. Some clones are absent from its copies; in checked studies, under half trace to an unresolved V gene, and the reason for the others is unknown. In this sample the table shows some 100,000 clones, around 83% of which occur a single time. Roughly 1.2% of the sample is in the top ten clones. Per the germline V gene (reference sequence), LNHNV is the CDR1 and YYDKDF is the CDR2. V is cut by 7 bases and J by 5 bases, and the space between the germline ends is 11 bases. The CDR3 starts with the cysteine, ends with the phenylalanine, and has 12 residues. Of the read, only the CDR3 DNA is kept; its 36 bases are in frame from base 1.

This clone was counted only a few times. Its antigen is not yet known. No base qualities exist here, and no much larger clone lies one base off it. This TCR derives from a woman in her fifties or sixties in good health. The sequence is built from TRBV15 and TRBJ2-5; D gene: possibly TRBD1, on 6 matching bases. Sequencing input: blood. At the DNA level, the sequence is TGTGCCACCACCGGCCAGGGGGAGACCCAGTACTTC. It codes for CATTGQGETQYF. The CDR3 plus the reference TRBV15 and TRBJ2-5 genes for the other parts give the full variable domain: DAMVIQNPRYQVTQFGKPVTLSCSQTLNHNVMYWYQQKSSQAPKLLFHYYDKDFNNEADTPDNFQSRRPNTSFCFLDIRSPGLGDTAMYLCATTGQGETQYFGPGTRLLVL.